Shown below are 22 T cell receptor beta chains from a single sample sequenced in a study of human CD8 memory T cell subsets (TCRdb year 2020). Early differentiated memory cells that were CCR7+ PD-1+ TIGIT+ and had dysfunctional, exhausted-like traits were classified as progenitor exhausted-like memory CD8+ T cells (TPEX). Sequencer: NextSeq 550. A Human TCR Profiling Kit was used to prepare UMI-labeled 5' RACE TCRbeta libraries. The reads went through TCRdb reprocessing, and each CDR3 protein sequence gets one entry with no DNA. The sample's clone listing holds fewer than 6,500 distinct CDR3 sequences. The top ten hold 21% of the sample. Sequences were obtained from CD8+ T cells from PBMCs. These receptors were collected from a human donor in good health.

This CDR3 is CASSLQGRGQPQHF. This chain joins TRBV7-6 and TRBJ1-5; the TRBD1 assignment by TCRdb is unverifiable without DNA. This CDR3 has 14 residues. CDR1 is SGHVS and CDR2 is FNYEAQ in the germline V gene.

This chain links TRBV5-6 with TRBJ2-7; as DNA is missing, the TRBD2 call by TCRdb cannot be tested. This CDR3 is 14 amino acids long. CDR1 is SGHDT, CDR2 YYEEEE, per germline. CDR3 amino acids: CASSASGRPYEQYF.

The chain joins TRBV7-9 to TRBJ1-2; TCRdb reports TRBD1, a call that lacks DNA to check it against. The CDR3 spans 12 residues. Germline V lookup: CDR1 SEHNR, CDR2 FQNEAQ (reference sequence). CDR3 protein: CASSQDSYGYTF.

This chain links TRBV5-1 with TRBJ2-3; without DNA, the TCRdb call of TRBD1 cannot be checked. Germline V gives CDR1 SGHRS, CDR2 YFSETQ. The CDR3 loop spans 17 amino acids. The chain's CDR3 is CASSFAGTLRSMDTQYF.

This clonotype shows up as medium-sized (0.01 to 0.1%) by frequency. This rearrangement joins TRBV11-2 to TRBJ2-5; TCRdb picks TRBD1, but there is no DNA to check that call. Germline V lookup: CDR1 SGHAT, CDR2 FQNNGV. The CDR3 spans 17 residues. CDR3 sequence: CASSLDPRPGGGETQYF.

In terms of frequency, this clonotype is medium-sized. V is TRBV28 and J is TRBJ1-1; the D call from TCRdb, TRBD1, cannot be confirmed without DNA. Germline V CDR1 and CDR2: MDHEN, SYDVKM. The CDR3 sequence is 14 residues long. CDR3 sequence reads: CASSTGTADTEAFF.

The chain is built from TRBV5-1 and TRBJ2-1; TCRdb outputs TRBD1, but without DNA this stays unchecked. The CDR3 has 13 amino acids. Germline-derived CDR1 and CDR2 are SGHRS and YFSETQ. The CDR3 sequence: CASSYEGGNEQFF.

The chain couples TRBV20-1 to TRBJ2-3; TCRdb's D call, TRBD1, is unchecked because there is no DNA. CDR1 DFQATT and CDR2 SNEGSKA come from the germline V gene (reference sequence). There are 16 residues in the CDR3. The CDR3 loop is CSARDWAGRGTDTQYF.

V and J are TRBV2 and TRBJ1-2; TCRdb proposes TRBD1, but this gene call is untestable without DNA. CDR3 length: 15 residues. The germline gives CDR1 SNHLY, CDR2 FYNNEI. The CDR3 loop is CASRVQGAPEYGYTF.

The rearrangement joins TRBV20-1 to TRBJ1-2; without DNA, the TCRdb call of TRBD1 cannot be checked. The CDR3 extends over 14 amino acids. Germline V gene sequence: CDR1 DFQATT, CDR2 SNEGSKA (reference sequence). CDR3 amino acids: CSASGGEGNYGYTF.

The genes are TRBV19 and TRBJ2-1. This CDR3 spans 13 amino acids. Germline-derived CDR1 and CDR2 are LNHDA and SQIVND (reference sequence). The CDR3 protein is CASSTRSYNEQFF.

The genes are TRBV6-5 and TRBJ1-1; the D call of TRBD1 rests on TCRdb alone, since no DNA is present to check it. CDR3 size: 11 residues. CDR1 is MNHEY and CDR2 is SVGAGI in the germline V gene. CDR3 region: CASSQGLEAFF.

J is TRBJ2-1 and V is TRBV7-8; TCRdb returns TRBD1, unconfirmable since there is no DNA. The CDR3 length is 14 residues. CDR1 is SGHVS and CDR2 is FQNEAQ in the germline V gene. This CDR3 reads CASRKSGGRNEQFF.

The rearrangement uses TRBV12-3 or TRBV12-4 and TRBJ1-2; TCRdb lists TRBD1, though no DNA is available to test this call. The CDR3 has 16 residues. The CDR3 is CASSFSETGRGHGYTF.

The CDR3 sequence: CASSHGSSGDNEQFF. This sequence joins TRBV7-8 and TRBJ2-1; TCRdb outputs TRBD2, but without DNA this stays unchecked. CDR3 size: 15 residues. CDR1 and CDR2 from the germline V gene are SGHVS and FQNEAQ.

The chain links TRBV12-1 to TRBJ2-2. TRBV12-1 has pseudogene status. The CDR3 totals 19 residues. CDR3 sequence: CASSFRRIRRTRNTGELFF.

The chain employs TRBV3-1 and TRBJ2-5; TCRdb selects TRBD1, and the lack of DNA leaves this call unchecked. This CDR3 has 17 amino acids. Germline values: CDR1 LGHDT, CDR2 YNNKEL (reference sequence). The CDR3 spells CASSHGIRDRYEETQYF.

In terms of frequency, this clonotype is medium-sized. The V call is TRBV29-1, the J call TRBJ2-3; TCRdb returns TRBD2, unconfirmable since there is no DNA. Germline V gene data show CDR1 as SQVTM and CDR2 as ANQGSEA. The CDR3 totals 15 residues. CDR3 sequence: CSVDGLAGGADTQYF.

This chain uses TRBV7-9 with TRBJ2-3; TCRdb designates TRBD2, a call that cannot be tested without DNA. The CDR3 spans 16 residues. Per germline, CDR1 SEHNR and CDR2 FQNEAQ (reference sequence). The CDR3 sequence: CASRAGTSNPTDTQYF.

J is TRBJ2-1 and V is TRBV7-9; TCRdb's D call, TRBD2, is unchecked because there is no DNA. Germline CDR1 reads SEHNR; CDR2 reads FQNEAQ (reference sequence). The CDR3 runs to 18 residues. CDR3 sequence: CASSLPGTSGEEIDEQFF.

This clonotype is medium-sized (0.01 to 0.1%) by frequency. The CDR3 loop is CSVGSGRREREQFF. The chain recombines TRBV29-1 with TRBJ2-1; the TCRdb D gene call, TRBD2, has no DNA to confirm it. The CDR3 spans 14 residues. Germline values: CDR1 SQVTM, CDR2 ANQGSEA.

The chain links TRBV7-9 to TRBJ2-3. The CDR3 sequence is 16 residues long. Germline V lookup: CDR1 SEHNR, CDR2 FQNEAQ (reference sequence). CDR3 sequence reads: CASSPRRAASTDTQYF.